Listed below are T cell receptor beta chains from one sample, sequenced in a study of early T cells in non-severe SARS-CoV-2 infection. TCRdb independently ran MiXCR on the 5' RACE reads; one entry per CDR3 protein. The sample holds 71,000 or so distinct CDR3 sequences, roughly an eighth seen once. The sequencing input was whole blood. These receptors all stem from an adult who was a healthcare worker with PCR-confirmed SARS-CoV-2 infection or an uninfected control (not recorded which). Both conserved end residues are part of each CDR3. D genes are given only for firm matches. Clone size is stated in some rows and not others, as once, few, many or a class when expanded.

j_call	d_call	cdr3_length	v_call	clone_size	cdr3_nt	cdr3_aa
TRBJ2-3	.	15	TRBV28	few	TGTGCCAGCAGTTACTCCGGGACGGCCATGCGTACGCAGTATTTT	CASSYSGTAMRTQYF
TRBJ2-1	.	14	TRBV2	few	TGTGCCAGCAGTGGAGGCAGGTGGGGTAATGAGCAGTTCTTC	CASSGGRWGNEQFF
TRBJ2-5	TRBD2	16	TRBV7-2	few	TGTGCCAGCAGGCCGACTAGCCGGGGAATCCAAGAGACCCAGTACTTC	CASRPTSRGIQETQYF
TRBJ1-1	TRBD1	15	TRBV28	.	TGTGCCGTACGCGGGACAGAAGGTTTGAACACTGAAGCTTTCTTT	CAVRGTEGLNTEAFF
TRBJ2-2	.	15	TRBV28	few	TGTGCCAGCAGTTTAAACGGAGGGAACACCGGGGAGCTGTTTTTT	CASSLNGGNTGELFF
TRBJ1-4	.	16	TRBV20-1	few	TGCAGTGCTAGAGGGTGGGGTTTAGGGGCTAATGAAAAACTGTTTTTT	CSARGWGLGANEKLFF
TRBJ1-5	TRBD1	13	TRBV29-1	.	TGCAGCGTTGTGGGACAGGGAGGTCAGCCCCAGCATTTT	CSVVGQGGQPQHF
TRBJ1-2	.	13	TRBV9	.	TGTGCCAGCAGCGTGGACAGTAACTATGGCTACACCTTC	CASSVDSNYGYTF
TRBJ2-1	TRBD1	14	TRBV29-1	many	TGCAGCGTGATACAGGGGGCGCCATACAATGAGCAGTTCTTC	CSVIQGAPYNEQFF
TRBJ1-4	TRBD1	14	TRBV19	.	TGTGCCAGTAGTAAACAGGGGGCAGATGAAAAACTGTTTTTT	CASSKQGADEKLFF
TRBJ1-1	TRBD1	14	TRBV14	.	TGTGCCAGCAGCCAGGGGCAGGGGGCCTTCGAAGCTTTCTTT	CASSQGQGAFEAFF
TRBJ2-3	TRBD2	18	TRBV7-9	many	TGTGCCAGCAGCTTCAGTCTCTTAGCGGGGGCAGGCACAGATACGCAGTATTTT	CASSFSLLAGAGTDTQYF
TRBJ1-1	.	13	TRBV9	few	TGTGCCAGCAGCGTAGGAGGTTCCACTGAAGCTTTCTTT	CASSVGGSTEAFF
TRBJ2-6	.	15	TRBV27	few	TGTGCCAGCAGCAATCAACCCCTCGGGGCCAACGTCCTGACTTTC	CASSNQPLGANVLTF
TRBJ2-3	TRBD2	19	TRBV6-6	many	TGTGCCAGCAGCTTCTCACCGGGACTAGCGGGCACGGCCGCAGATACGCAGTATTTT	CASSFSPGLAGTAADTQYF
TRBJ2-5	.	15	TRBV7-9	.	TGTGCCAGCAGCTTAGCGCGACAGAATCAAGAGACCCAGTACTTC	CASSLARQNQETQYF
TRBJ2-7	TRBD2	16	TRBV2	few	TGTGCCAGCGCTACTAGCGGGGTCGAGGGGACCTACGAGCAGTACTTC	CASATSGVEGTYEQYF
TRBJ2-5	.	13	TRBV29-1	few	TGCAGCGTTGCGGCCGGGGAAGGAGAGACCCAGTACTTC	CSVAAGEGETQYF
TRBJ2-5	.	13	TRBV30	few	TGTGCCTGGAGTTTAGGAAGCCAAGAGACCCAGTACTTC	CAWSLGSQETQYF
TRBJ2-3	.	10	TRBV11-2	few	TGTGCCAGCAGCTATACGACGCAGTATTTT	CASSYTTQYF
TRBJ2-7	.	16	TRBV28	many	TGTGCCAGCAGCCCCCTCCGGTGGGGGGATACCTACGAGCAGTACTTC	CASSPLRWGDTYEQYF
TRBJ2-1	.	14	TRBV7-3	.	TGTGCCAGCAGCTTAGGGGGGACATACAATGAGCAGTTCTTC	CASSLGGTYNEQFF
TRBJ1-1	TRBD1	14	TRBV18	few	TGTGCCAGCTCACCGGCCCTGGGACAGACCGGCGCTTTCTTT	CASSPALGQTGAFF
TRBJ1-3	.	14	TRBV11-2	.	TGTGCCAGCAGTTCCGGTTCGGCTGGAAACACCATATATTTT	CASSSGSAGNTIYF
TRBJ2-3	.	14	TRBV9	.	TGTGCCAGCAGCGTCCAGGGGCTCACGGATACGCAGTATTTT	CASSVQGLTDTQYF
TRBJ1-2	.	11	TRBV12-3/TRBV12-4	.	TGTGCCAGCAGTTCACTGAGTGGCTACACCTTC	CASSSLSGYTF
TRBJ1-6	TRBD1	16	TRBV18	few	TGTGCCAGCTCACCCGCGGGACAGGGGGGCGGTTCACCCCTCCACTTT	CASSPAGQGGGSPLHF
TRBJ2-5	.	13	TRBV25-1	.	TGTGCCAGCAGTGAAGTAGGGAAAGAGACCCAGTACTTC	CASSEVGKETQYF
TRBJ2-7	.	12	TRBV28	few	TGTGCCAGCAGTGCTCACTCCTACGAGCAGTACTTC	CASSAHSYEQYF
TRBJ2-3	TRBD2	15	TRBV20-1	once	TGCAGTGCTAGAGATTCGGGGGGGCCGTCAGATACGCAGTATTTT	CSARDSGGPSDTQYF
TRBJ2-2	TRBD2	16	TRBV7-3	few	TGTGCCAGCAGCCCCAGCGGGGGGGCGGTCACCGGGGAGCTGTTTTTT	CASSPSGGAVTGELFF
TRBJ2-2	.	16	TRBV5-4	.	TGTGCCAGCAGCGGGCCCGACACATCGTTCACCGGGGAGCTGTTTTTT	CASSGPDTSFTGELFF
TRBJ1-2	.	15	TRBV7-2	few	TGTGCCAGCAGCCTGGGAGGCGGACAGAACTATGGCTACACCTTC	CASSLGGGQNYGYTF
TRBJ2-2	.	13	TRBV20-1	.	TGCAGTGCTAAGGCTAGCTACACCGGGGAGCTGTTTTTT	CSAKASYTGELFF
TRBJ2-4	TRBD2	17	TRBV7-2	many	TGTGCCAGCAGCTTAGCAGTTAGCGGGGGCCCGGAAAACATTCAGTACTTC	CASSLAVSGGPENIQYF
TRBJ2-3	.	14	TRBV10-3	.	TGTGCCATCAGTCCGGGGGCCCTCACAGATACGCAGTATTTT	CAISPGALTDTQYF
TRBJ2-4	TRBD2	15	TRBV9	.	TGTGCCAGCAGTTACGGGACTAGCGGGCAAAACATTCAGTACTTC	CASSYGTSGQNIQYF
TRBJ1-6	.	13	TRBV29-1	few	TGCAGCGTACTGGACGGGGCTAGTGGACCCCTCCACTTT	CSVLDGASGPLHF
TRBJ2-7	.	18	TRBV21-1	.	TGTGCCAGCAGCACCATAACACCACTAGCGGGGGCCACCTACGAGCAGTACTTC	CASSTITPLAGATYEQYF
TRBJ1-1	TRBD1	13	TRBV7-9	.	TGTGCCAGCAGCTTAAAGGGGGCTTCTGAAGCTTTCTTT	CASSLKGASEAFF
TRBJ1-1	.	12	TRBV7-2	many	TGTGCCAGCAGCTTATCCCTAAACAAAGCTTTCTTT	CASSLSLNKAFF
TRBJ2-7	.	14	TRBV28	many	TGTGCCAGCAGCCCCGGGTTCCACTCCTACGAGCAGTACTTC	CASSPGFHSYEQYF